This T cell receptor beta chain came from a study of blood T cell repertoires in COVID-19. Germline V lookup: CDR1 MNHEY, CDR2 SVGAGI. With termini counted, the CDR3 has 15 amino acids. Sequencing was performed with immunoSEQ multiplex PCR; in TCRdb, only in-frame clones are kept and a portion is missing. The sample has about 200,000 clones, approximately 86% seen once; the top ten hold 0.9% to 0.95%. This clone was seen more than once but under ten times. The DNA is omitted, as the CDR3 cannot be located on it reliably, and the CDR3 follows TCRdb's listing. The rearrangement uses TRBV6-5 and TRBJ1-5; no check of the table's D call, TRBD1, against the DNA was made. This clonotype was obtained from a man aged 60-69 years with COVID-19, enrolled during active disease. The specimen sequenced was peripheral blood. The CDR3 here is CASSTSGQNNQPQHF.